Shown below are 25 T cell receptor beta chains from a single sample sequenced in a study of T cell repertoires in aging, cancer and after chemotherapy. The template was genomic DNA from peripheral blood, not RNA. TRB rearrangements spanning V, D and J were amplified using mixed TRB-A/B primers. MiXCR, run by TCRdb on the multiplex PCR reads, gives a single entry per CDR3 protein. The repertoire has about 10,000 distinct CDR3 sequences, 30% to 40% of them found once; the top ten carry about 3.5%. The sample was blood. The origin of the receptors is a human donor in good health.

The sample holds a few counts of this clonotype. V gene TRBV30 combines with J gene TRBJ1-1, with D possibly being TRBD1 (5 bases). Between the trimmed V and J ends, which lost 0 bases and 10 bases, there was a span of 18 bases. The CDR3 has 14 residues. Germline CDR1 reads GTSNPN; CDR2 reads SVGIG (reference sequence). The DNA of the CDR3 is TGTGCCTGGAGTGTGGTACAGGCCGGACTGGCAGCTTTCTTT. It yields the protein CAWSVVQAGLAAFF.

This clonotype was detected only once. The chain couples TRBV24-1 to TRBJ1-5; D is perhaps TRBD1 (5 bases). The germline V and J ends were trimmed by 2 bases and 0 bases, with 16 bases remaining between them. Germline-derived CDR1 and CDR2 are KGHDR and SFDVKD. This CDR3 is built from 18 residues. Here the CDR3 DNA reads TGTGCCACCAGTGATTCGTGGGGGATAACTAATAGCAATCAGCCCCAGCATTTT. Amino acids: CATSDSWGITNSNQPQHF.

This clonotype came up a few times. CDR3 nucleotide sequence: TGTGCCAGCAGCTTCGGGGGGTTAGGTAATTCACCCCTCCACTTT. This translates into CASSFGGLGNSPLHF. The gene calls are TRBV7-9 and TRBJ1-6, with D possibly being TRBD1 (5 bases). The V end was cut by 3 bases, the J end by 6 bases, with 12 bases between. The CDR3 runs to 15 residues. Germline lookup yields CDR1 SEHNR and CDR2 FQNEAQ (reference sequence). The full variable domain, rest sourced from reference TRBV7-9 and TRBJ1-6, is DTGVSQNPRHKITKRGQNVTFRCDPISEHNRLYWYRQTLGQGPEFLTYFQNEAQLEKSRLLSDRFSAERPKGSFSTLEIQRTEQGDSAMYLCASSFGGLGNSPLHFGNGTRLTVT.

This clonotype counts as medium-sized. This chain links TRBV6-4 with TRBJ1-5; maybe TRBD1 (6 bases). The CDR3 consists of 13 residues. Per the germline V gene, CDR1 is MRHNA and CDR2 is SNTAGT. V lost 7 bases, J lost 3 bases, and 10 bases lay in between. The CDR3: CASTGHDNQPQHF. CDR3 bases: TGTGCCAGCACGGGACACGACAATCAGCCCCAGCATTTT.

This clonotype was detected a few times. The chain recombines TRBV20-1 with TRBJ2-3; D is undetermined. This CDR3 contains 16 residues. Germline V gives CDR1 DFQATT, CDR2 SNEGSKA (reference sequence). V was trimmed by 0 bases and J by 6 bases, leaving 19 bases between them. CDR3 sequence (DNA): TGCAGTGCTAGAGATTTGCCCGCCGTACAGTTGGATACGCAGTATTTT. Amino acids: CSARDLPAVQLDTQYF.

This clonotype showed up just a few times. The J gene is TRBJ2-5, the V gene TRBV6-2 or TRBV6-3; 8 bases map to TRBD1. V lost 7 bases and J lost 4; bases outside the gene matches: 14. This CDR3 is 16 amino acids long. The V gene's germline CDR1 is MNHEY and CDR2 SVGEGT. CDR3 loop: CASKTLGTGGGETQYF. The CDR3 bases are TGTGCCAGCAAGACCCTCGGGACAGGAGGGGGAGAGACCCAGTACTTC.

Of note for this clonotype: At one boundary the junction diverges from the germline segment, which might be a read error. This sequence joins TRBV10-3 and TRBJ1-6; D gene unclear. This CDR3 has 14 amino acids. Germline CDR1 and CDR2: ENHRY and SYGVKD. The CDR3 coding sequence is TGTGCCATCACGGGGAGCTCCAATAATTCACCCCTCCACTTT. This codes for CAITGSSNNSPLHF.

J is TRBJ1-2 and V is TRBV6-2 or TRBV6-3; D is undetermined. Per germline, CDR1 MNHEY and CDR2 SVGEGT. Trimming removed 4 bases at V and 8 bases at J, with 11 bases between. The CDR3 is 12 residues long. CDR3 region: CASSFGVSGYTF. As DNA, the CDR3 is TGTGCCAGCAGTTTTGGGGTTTCAGGCTACACCTTC.

V is TRBV7-3 and J is TRBJ2-4; D is undetermined. The V gene's germline CDR1 is SGHTA and CDR2 FQGTGA. The CDR3 runs to 13 residues. Trimming took off 0 bases at V and 9 bases at J, with 9 bases between the two ends. The CDR3 DNA follows: TGTGCCAGCAGCTTAACTGGGGTCGGCATTCAGTACTTC. This encodes CASSLTGVGIQYF.

V usage is TRBV7-9 and J usage is TRBJ1-5; no clear D. V was pared by 1 base and J by 8 bases, with 6 bases between. CDR1 and CDR2 (germline): SEHNR, FQNEAQ (reference sequence). The CDR3 spans 12 residues. The CDR3 sequence: CASSLERKPQHF. The CDR3 coding sequence is TGTGCCAGCAGCTTAGAGCGAAAGCCCCAGCATTTT.

This clonotype has a handful of counts. The chain links TRBV4-3 to TRBJ1-6; D is ambiguous. The V end lost 0 bases, the J end lost 6 bases, and 12 bases lay between the germline ends. The CDR3 is 16 residues long. Germline V gives CDR1 LGHNA, CDR2 YSLEER. CDR3 in amino acids: CASSQDWVRGNSPLHF. The CDR3 bases are TGCGCCAGCAGCCAAGACTGGGTCCGGGGTAATTCACCCCTCCACTTT.

The chain carries TRBV5-1 and TRBJ1-2; 7 bases agree with TRBD1. The V segment lost 3 bases and the J segment 4 bases; nucleotides outside the gene matches: 6. The CDR3 contains 14 residues. Germline CDR1 is SGHRS and CDR2 is YFSETQ. This CDR3 is CASSWTGESYGYTF. The CDR3 DNA is TGCGCCAGCAGCTGGACAGGAGAGTCCTATGGCTACACCTTC.

As to this clonotype: One end of the junction varies from germline; a read error may be responsible. The rearrangement joins TRBV6-5 to TRBJ2-2; 10 bases map to TRBD2. The CDR3 totals 19 residues. Germline V CDR1 and CDR2: MNHEY, SVGAGI. In nucleotides, the CDR3 is TGTGCCATCAGTGAGTCGATTCTAGCGGGGGCCTTGAACACCGGGGAGCTGTTTTTT. Translated, it gives CAISESILAGALNTGELFF.

Only a few counts were recorded for this clonotype. The chain has TRBV7-3 and TRBJ2-3; 7 positions match TRBD2. The germline gives CDR1 SGHTA, CDR2 FQGTGA. This CDR3 is 15 amino acids long. J lost 2 bases, V lost 2 bases, and 4 bases had no gene match. The CDR3 bases are TGTGCCAGCAGCTTACGCGGGGGAAACACAGATACGCAGTATTTT. This sequence encodes CASSLRGGNTDTQYF. The full variable domain, its missing parts supplied by reference TRBV7-3 and TRBJ2-3, is GAGVSQTPSNKVTEKGKYVELRCDPISGHTALYWYRQSLGQGPEFLIYFQGTGAADDSGLPNDRFFAVRPEGSVSTLKIQRTERGDSAVYLCASSLRGGNTDTQYFGPGTRLTVL.

In the case of this clonotype: The junction does not match germline at one end; this may be a read error. The chain combines TRBV7-9 with TRBJ2-3, with a possible D match to TRBD2 (7 bases). The CDR3 spans 16 residues. Per germline, CDR1 SEHNR and CDR2 FQNEAQ (reference sequence). CDR3 sequence: CASSLVGGGPGDTQYF. CDR3 nucleotides: TGCGCCAGCAGCTTGGTCGGCGGGGGCCCCGGAGATACGCAGTATTTT.

The CDR3 DNA reads TGTGCCAGCAGTTTCCAGGGATATTCACCCCTCCACTTT. This encodes CASSFQGYSPLHF. This chain links TRBV12-3 or TRBV12-4 with TRBJ1-6, with D possibly matching TRBD1 (5 bases). The CDR3 is 13 amino acids. V lost 3 bases, J lost 8 bases, and 8 bases lay in between.

DNA of the CDR3: TGTGCCAGCAGTACGTTCTATACTTTCTCTGGGGCCAACGTCCTGACTTTC. Its translation: CASSTFYTFSGANVLTF. This sequence joins TRBV27 and TRBJ2-6; D not certain. The CDR3 extends over 17 amino acids. V was trimmed by 5 bases and J by 0 bases, leaving 14 bases between them. The germline CDR1 and CDR2 sequences are MNHEY and SMNVEV (reference sequence).

The chain links TRBV7-3 to TRBJ2-1; D call uncertain. The germline V and J ends were trimmed by 2 bases and 7 bases, with 12 bases remaining between them. This CDR3 is built from 14 residues. From germline, CDR1 is SGHTA and CDR2 FQGTGA. CDR3 DNA sequence: TGTGCCAGCAGCTTAGGTCCTATCGGAAATGAGCAGTTCTTC. This sequence encodes CASSLGPIGNEQFF.

The chain links TRBV12-3 or TRBV12-4 to TRBJ1-6, with a tentative D call TRBD1 (5 bases). The CDR3 extends over 14 amino acids. The V and J ends lost 3 bases and 7 bases respectively, with 10 bases between them. The CDR3 nucleotides read TGTGCCAGCAGTTTTGGGACGGGGAATTCACCCCTCCACTTT. This sequence encodes CASSFGTGNSPLHF.

This chain links TRBV7-9 with TRBJ2-2, with a weak D call TRBD2 (5 bases). Germline CDR1 SEHNR, CDR2 FQNEAQ (reference sequence). V shed 1 base and J shed 3 bases, with 9 bases lying between them. This CDR3 contains 15 residues. The CDR3 nucleotides are TGTGCCAGCAGCTTAGTGGAGGTGGACACCGGGGAGCTGTTTTTT. Protein sequence: CASSLVEVDTGELFF.

Concerning this clonotype itself: This clone may be a read error of a much larger clone one base away. This chain links TRBV15 with TRBJ1-2, with D perhaps TRBD1 (5 bases). V was trimmed by 1 base and J by 4 bases, leaving 19 bases between them. CDR1 LNHNV and CDR2 YYDKDF come from the germline V gene (reference sequence). The CDR3 contains 17 residues. The CDR3 loop reads CATSRGLRDESPYGYTF. CDR3 DNA sequence: TGTGCCACCAGCAGAGGCCTCCGGGACGAGTCACCCTATGGCTACACCTTC.

This clonotype occurred a few times. This sequence joins TRBV10-2 and TRBJ1-6, with D unresolved. The V gene lost 7 bases and the J gene lost 0 bases, with 7 bases spanning the gap. There are 14 residues in the CDR3. Germline-derived CDR1 and CDR2 are WSHSY and SAAADI. CDR3 loop: CASKRSSYNSPLHF. The DNA for the CDR3 is TGCGCCAGCAAGCGGAGCTCCTATAATTCACCCCTCCACTTT.

The chain uses TRBV20-1 and TRBJ1-6; D not resolved. The V gene's germline CDR1 is DFQATT and CDR2 SNEGSKA (reference sequence). V shed 1 base and J shed 0 bases, with 10 bases lying between them. The CDR3 contains 16 residues. The CDR3 region is CSARGLQSSYNSPLHF. Written as DNA, the CDR3 is TGCAGTGCTAGAGGCTTACAGAGCTCCTATAATTCACCCCTCCACTTT.

This clonotype was seen only a few times. The J gene is TRBJ2-2, the V gene TRBV7-2, with unresolved D. The CDR3 is made up of 13 amino acids. Germline-derived CDR1 and CDR2 are SGHTA and FQGNSA. The V gene lost 1 base and the J gene lost 6 bases, with 6 bases spanning the gap. The DNA for the CDR3 is TGTGCCAGCAGCTTAGTACGTGCCGGGGAGCTGTTTTTT. It encodes CASSLVRAGELFF. The full variable domain, its missing parts supplied by reference TRBV7-2 and TRBJ2-2, is GAGVSQSPSNKVTEKGKDVELRCDPISGHTALYWYRQSLGQGLEFLIYFQGNSAPDKSGLPSDRFSAERTGGSVSTLTIQRTQQEDSAVYLCASSLVRAGELFFGEGSRLTVL.

The chain employs TRBV7-2 and TRBJ1-3; D is uncertain. This CDR3 contains 15 residues. Deletions cut 5 bases from V and 0 bases from J, with 11 bases between. Per the germline V gene, CDR1 is SGHTA and CDR2 is FQGNSA. The CDR3 nucleotides read TGTGCCAGCAGCCGCAGTGAAACCTCTGGAAACACCATATATTTT. This codes for CASSRSETSGNTIYF.